Listed here is a single T cell receptor (beta chain). The target antigen is unknown. This entry comes from a study of CD8 T cells in Susac syndrome. Study outcomes and limitations: In its TCR sequencing and HLA analysis, the study acknowledged that the number of individuals was relatively small.

CD8+ and CD4+ T cells from blood underwent TCR beta sequencing, which was carried out in a high-throughput format. Included as multiple sclerosis controls were treatment-naive patients who had stable or active relapsing-remitting disease. Germline CDR1 reads GTSNPN; CDR2 reads SVGIG (reference sequence). CDR3 length equals 13 residues. The germline V and J ends were trimmed by 1 base and 7 bases, with 11 bases remaining between them. Random hexamers were used to reverse transcribe an amount of about 0.45 to 1 ug RNA. An immunoSEQ multiplex PCR generated amplified TCR beta CDR3 products spanning 54 Vbeta and 13 Jbeta. TCRdb recomputed calls from the immunoSEQ multiplex PCR reads with MiXCR, one row per CDR3 protein. The sample lists approximately 70,000 distinct CDR3 sequences, 94% seen once, with 0.55% to 0.7% in the top ten.

Sequenced sample: CD8+ T cells from PBMCs. The TCR originated in a human donor with multiple sclerosis. V usage is TRBV30 and J usage is TRBJ1-5, with D possibly being TRBD1 (5 bases). The CDR3 DNA sequence: TGTGCCTGGAGTGACGGGGGAGGACAGCCCCAGCATTTT. Translated: CAWSDGGGQPQHF.